The 25 T cell receptor beta chains below come from one sample, sequenced in a study of cytomegalovirus exposure and HLA in healthy donors. Data came from immunoSEQ multiplex PCR; TCRdb stores just in-frame clones and leaves some out. This table holds about 190,000 clones, around 88% found once. Specimen: PBMCs. Every receptor here comes from a woman in her late teens or twenties in good health and CMV-seronegative.

This chain uses TRBV28 with TRBJ1-5; 8 nucleotides agree with TRBD1. This CDR3 is 13 amino acids long. Losses at the gene ends were 8 bases for V and 3 bases for J; bases not matched to a gene: 3. Looked up from germline, CDR1 is MDHEN and CDR2 is SYDVKM. CDR3 residues: CASQTGANQPQHF. For the CDR3, the DNA is TGTGCCAGCCAGACAGGGGCCAATCAGCCCCAGCATTTT.

The chain carries TRBV6-5 and TRBJ2-7, with 7 bases matching TRBD2. The CDR3 spans 14 residues. With V trimmed by 6 bases and J by 2 bases, 7 bases remained unmatched. From germline, CDR1 is MNHEY and CDR2 SVGAGI. Written as DNA, the CDR3 is TGTGCCAGCAGGTCGGGGCGGGAGCCCTACGAGCAGTACTTC. Its translation is CASRSGREPYEQYF.

CDR3 in amino acids: CAWSANQETQYF. CDR3 in DNA: TGTGCCTGGAGTGCTAACCAAGAGACCCAGTACTTC. The rearrangement uses TRBV30 and TRBJ2-5; D gene uncertain. V lost 1 base to trimming and J lost 0 bases, with 3 bases between them. This CDR3 comprises 12 residues. Germline CDR1 reads GTSNPN; CDR2 reads SVGIG (reference sequence).

This clone was observed once. V is TRBV6-5 and J is TRBJ2-7, with 9 positions matching TRBD2. V was clipped by 7 bases and J by 1 base; unmatched bases: 8. Germline CDR1 is MNHEY and CDR2 is SVGAGI. The CDR3 runs 15 residues. CDR3: CASTLLAGPSYEQYF. The CDR3 DNA reads TGTGCCAGCACTCTACTAGCGGGCCCGTCCTACGAGCAGTACTTC.

The rearrangement joins TRBV27 to TRBJ1-1; D remains ambiguous. Germline-derived CDR1 and CDR2 are MNHEY and SMNVEV (reference sequence). V gave up 3 bases and J gave up 7 bases, with 15 bases separating them. This CDR3 comprises 14 residues. CDR3 amino acids: CASSLRDGGFEAFF. The CDR3 region has the DNA TGTGCCAGCAGTTTGCGGGATGGAGGATTTGAAGCTTTCTTT.

V and J are TRBV19 and TRBJ2-5, with TRBD1 matching 7 bases. This CDR3 is 13 amino acids long. J was trimmed by 5 bases and V by 6 bases; bases with no gene match: 6. Per germline, CDR1 LNHDA and CDR2 SQIVND (reference sequence). The CDR3 is CASRRQGMETQYF. DNA for the CDR3: TGTGCCAGTAGACGACAGGGAATGGAGACCCAGTACTTC.

CDR3 sequence reads: CASRDRGQVGELFF. The CDR3 nucleotides read TGTGCCAGTAGGGACAGGGGGCAGGTCGGGGAGCTGTTTTTT. The chain uses TRBV19 and TRBJ2-2; the match to TRBD1 covers 11 bases. Per germline, CDR1 LNHDA and CDR2 SQIVND (reference sequence). Trimming removed 6 bases from V and 7 bases from J; junction bases left unmatched: 4. The CDR3 runs to 14 residues.

The chain carries TRBV15 and TRBJ2-3; 11 bases match TRBD1. CDR1 and CDR2 from the germline V gene are LNHNV and YYDKDF (reference sequence). Losses at the gene ends were 1 base for V and 4 bases for J; bases not matched to a gene: 1. The CDR3 extends over 15 amino acids. The CDR3 region has the DNA TGTGCCACCAGCAGAGGGACAGGGGGCGCAGATACGCAGTATTTT. It codes for CATSRGTGGADTQYF.

V and J are TRBV19 and TRBJ1-5; D may be TRBD1 (6 bases). With 3 bases removed from V and 0 bases from J, the gap between germline ends came to 18 bases. Germline V gives CDR1 LNHDA, CDR2 SQIVND (reference sequence). CDR3 length: 18 amino acids. The CDR3 is CASSMSPPGRGSNQPQHF. CDR3 sequence (DNA): TGTGCCAGTAGTATGTCCCCTCCTGGCAGGGGTAGCAATCAGCCCCAGCATTTT.

This chain joins TRBV25-1 and TRBJ2-3; 8 bases are shared with TRBD1. The CDR3 has 15 residues. CDR1 is MGHDK and CDR2 is SYGVNS in the germline V gene. V lost 3 bases, J lost 0 bases, and 2 bases stayed unmatched. As DNA, the CDR3 is TGTGCCAGCAGTGACAGGGGGCGAAGCACAGATACGCAGTATTTT. The encoded protein is CASSDRGRSTDTQYF.

The V gene is TRBV7-2, the J gene TRBJ2-7, with TRBD2 identical over 12 bases. Unmatched junction bases numbered 0, after V lost 3 bases and J lost 0 bases. From germline, CDR1 is SGHTA and CDR2 FQGNSA. This CDR3 has 15 amino acids. As DNA, the CDR3 is TGTGCCAGCAGCTTGACTAGCGGGAGCTCCTACGAGCAGTACTTC. This translates into CASSLTSGSSYEQYF. The full variable domain, in which reference TRBV7-2 and TRBJ2-7 provide the parts outside the CDR3, is GAGVSQSPSNKVTEKGKDVELRCDPISGHTALYWYRQSLGQGLEFLIYFQGNSAPDKSGLPSDRFSAERTGGSVSTLTIQRTQQEDSAVYLCASSLTSGSSYEQYFGPGTRLTVT.

The chain employs TRBV7-6 and TRBJ2-2; TRBD2 matches 9 bases. V gave up 1 base and J gave up 1 base; unmatched junction bases: 7. This CDR3 is 18 amino acids long. CDR1 and CDR2 from the germline V gene are SGHVS and FNYEAQ. CDR3 protein: CASSLGPAGGQNTGELFF. CDR3 bases: TGTGCCAGCAGCTTAGGACCCGCGGGGGGGCAGAACACCGGGGAGCTGTTTTTT.

The gene calls are TRBV4-2 and TRBJ1-2; a possible D gene is TRBD1 (5 bases). Trimming pared 1 base from V and 3 bases from J, leaving 6 bases between. This CDR3 contains 13 residues. Germline V gene data show CDR1 as LGHNA and CDR2 as YNFKEQ. The CDR3 is CASSQGGHYGYTF. DNA of the CDR3: TGTGCCAGCAGCCAAGGGGGCCACTATGGCTACACCTTC.

This chain uses TRBV4-2 with TRBJ2-7; 10 positions match TRBD2. This CDR3 comprises 15 residues. Trimming at V came to 1 base and at J to 5 bases, leaving 5 bases not matched to a gene. Looked up from germline, CDR1 is LGHNA and CDR2 is YNFKEQ. In DNA, the CDR3 is TGTGCCAGCAGCCAAGGCGCTAGCGGGAGCGACGAGCAGTACTTC. This gives the protein CASSQGASGSDEQYF.

The chain recombines TRBV6-6 with TRBJ2-2, with 11 bases aligning to TRBD2. The CDR3 is 15 residues long. Germline-derived CDR1 and CDR2 are MNHNY and SVGAGI (reference sequence). J lost 3 bases, V lost 5 bases, and 2 bases had no gene match. CDR3 sequence reads: CASSTGLADTGELFF. For the CDR3, the DNA is TGTGCCAGCAGTACGGGACTAGCGGACACCGGGGAGCTGTTTTTT.

The chain employs TRBV19 and TRBJ1-1; D not certain. CDR1 and CDR2 from the germline V gene are LNHDA and SQIVND (reference sequence). Trimming cost V 3 bases and J 1 base, with 12 bases left between them. The CDR3 runs to 15 residues. The CDR3 DNA follows: TGTGCCAGTAGTATGGCCCCGCCCGAGAACACTGAAGCTTTCTTT. Translating it yields CASSMAPPENTEAFF.

The V call is TRBV7-3, the J call TRBJ2-6; TRBD2 might be the D (5 bases). CDR3 length: 15 residues. Germline assignment: CDR1 SGHTA and CDR2 FQGTGA. The ends were cut back, 1 base at V and 2 bases at J, with 6 bases in the middle. The CDR3 loop is CASSLRGPGANVLTF. The CDR3 nucleotides read TGTGCCAGCAGCTTAAGAGGGCCTGGGGCCAACGTCCTGACTTTC.

The V and J genes are TRBV7-2 and TRBJ1-5; D unclear. Germline V gene data show CDR1 as SGHTA and CDR2 as FQGNSA. The CDR3 is 14 amino acids. V was cut by 1 base and J by 4 bases, with 8 bases left in between. CDR3 coding DNA: TGTGCCAGCAGCTTAGGGAGGGTTAATCAGCCCCAGCATTTT. Translated: CASSLGRVNQPQHF.

This chain joins TRBV19 and TRBJ1-1; perhaps TRBD1 as D (6 bases). CDR1 is LNHDA, CDR2 SQIVND, per germline (reference sequence). CDR3 size: 15 residues. Trimming took off 6 bases at V and 1 base at J, with 15 bases between the two ends. The CDR3 DNA follows: TGTGCCAGTAGCAGGGGCACGACCCAGAACACTGAAGCTTTCTTT. It specifies CASSRGTTQNTEAFF.

This chain joins TRBV10-1 and TRBJ1-1, with 8 bases that match TRBD1. V was pared by 4 bases and J by 4 bases, with 8 bases of the junction left unmatched. CDR1 is WNHNN and CDR2 is SYGVQD in the germline V gene (reference sequence). This CDR3 has 15 residues. CDR3 nucleotides: TGCGCCAGCAGTGTAGGAGAAGACAGGGGCACTGAAGCTTTCTTT. Its protein product is CASSVGEDRGTEAFF.

The chain has TRBV28 and TRBJ2-1; TRBD2 matches 7 bases. This CDR3 spans 17 amino acids. Germline loops: CDR1 MDHEN, CDR2 SYDVKM. V shed 2 bases and J 6 bases; nucleotides not matched to a gene: 13. The CDR3 loop reads CASSLSYPGTTPNEQFF. CDR3 nucleotide sequence: TGTGCCAGCAGTTTAAGCTACCCCGGGACTACACCCAATGAGCAGTTCTTC.

The chain employs TRBV2 and TRBJ1-2; 8 positions match TRBD1. The CDR3 loop spans 13 amino acids. Germline V lookup: CDR1 SNHLY, CDR2 FYNNEI. The V segment lost 2 bases and the J segment 7 bases; nucleotides outside the gene matches: 3. CDR3 loop: CASSERTGSGYTF. CDR3 in DNA: TGTGCCAGCAGTGAAAGGACAGGGTCTGGCTACACCTTC.

This chain connects TRBV4-1 to TRBJ2-7; TRBD1 aligns across 8 bases. The CDR3 is 16 residues long. Germline V CDR1 and CDR2: MGHRA, YSYEKL. J lost 2 bases, V lost 4 bases, and 10 bases had no gene match. The CDR3 loop is CASSPMTGEDPYEQYF. The CDR3 coding sequence is TGCGCCAGCAGCCCGATGACAGGGGAGGATCCCTACGAGCAGTACTTC.

The CDR3 loop reads CASSLRWGDEKLFF. As DNA, the CDR3 is TGTGCCAGCAGCTTAAGGTGGGGGGATGAAAAACTGTTTTTT. The gene calls are TRBV7-2 and TRBJ1-4; TRBD1 might be the D (5 bases). Germline assignment: CDR1 SGHTA and CDR2 FQGNSA. Trimming pared 2 bases from V and 6 bases from J, leaving 10 bases between. The CDR3 is made up of 14 amino acids.

This chain links TRBV19 with TRBJ2-1; D might be TRBD2 (6 bases). This CDR3 has 15 residues. Germline loops: CDR1 LNHDA, CDR2 SQIVND (reference sequence). The germline V and J ends were trimmed by 2 bases and 9 bases, with 17 bases remaining between them. CDR3 protein: CASSIQRAPPREQFF. For the CDR3, the DNA is TGTGCCAGTAGTATACAGCGGGCCCCGCCCCGTGAGCAGTTCTTC.